Detailed here is one T cell receptor (beta chain). The data belong to a study of cytomegalovirus exposure and HLA in healthy donors. The V segment lost 4 bases and the J segment 4 bases; nucleotides outside the gene matches: 4. This CDR3 region has 13 residues. Germline lookup yields CDR1 SQVTM and CDR2 ANQGSEA. 13 Jbeta primers and 60 Vbeta primers were used for the PCR. Sequenced by immunoSEQ multiplex PCR; TCRdb stores in-frame clones only, minus some. The sample gives approximately 210,000 clones, about 80% of which show up once; about 6.1% is in the top ten. The sequencing sample was made of PBMCs. The clonotype was recovered from a middle-aged man in good health and CMV-seropositive. V is TRBV29-1 and J is TRBJ1-5, with TRBD1 identical over 7 bases. Written as DNA, the CDR3 is TGCAGCGTTGGAGGGGGCCGAAATCAGCCCCAGCATTTT. This sequence encodes CSVGGGRNQPQHF. The variable domain in full, completed from reference TRBV29-1 and TRBJ1-5, reads SAVISQKPSRDICQRGTSLTIQCQVDSQVTMMFWYRQQPGQSLTLIATANQGSEATYESGFVIDKFPISRPNLTFSTLTVSNMSPEDSSIYLCSVGGGRNQPQHFGDGTRLSIL.